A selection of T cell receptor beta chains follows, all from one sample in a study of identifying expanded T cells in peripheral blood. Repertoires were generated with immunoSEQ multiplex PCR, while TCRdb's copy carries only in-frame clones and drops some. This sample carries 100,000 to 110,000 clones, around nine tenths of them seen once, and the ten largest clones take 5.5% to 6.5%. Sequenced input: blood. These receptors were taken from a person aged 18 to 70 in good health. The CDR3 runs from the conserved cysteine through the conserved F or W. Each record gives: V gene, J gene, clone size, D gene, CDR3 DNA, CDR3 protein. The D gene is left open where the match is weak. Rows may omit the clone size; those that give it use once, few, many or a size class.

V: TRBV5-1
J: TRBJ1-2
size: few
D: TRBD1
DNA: TGCGCCAGCAGCTTGGAGACAGGGGAACATGGCTACACCTTC
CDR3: CASSLETGEHGYTF

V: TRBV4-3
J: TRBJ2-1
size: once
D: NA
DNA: TGCGCCAGCAGCCCGACGTCATGGGATGAGCAGTTCTTC
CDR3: CASSPTSWDEQFF

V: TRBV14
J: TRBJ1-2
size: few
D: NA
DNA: TGTGCCAGCAGCCCGACAGCGAACTATGGCTACACCTTC
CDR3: CASSPTANYGYTF

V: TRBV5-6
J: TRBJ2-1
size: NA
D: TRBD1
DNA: TGTGCCAGCAGCTTCATGGACAGGCCAACGAGCACGGGATACAATGAGCAGTTCTTC
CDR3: CASSFMDRPTSTGYNEQFF

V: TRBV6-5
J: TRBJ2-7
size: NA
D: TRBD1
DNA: TGTGCCAGCAGTTCCGGGACAGGGGTTATGGGCGAGCAGTACTTC
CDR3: CASSSGTGVMGEQYF

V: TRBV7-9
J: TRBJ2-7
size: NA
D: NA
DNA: TGTGCCAGCAGCTTGGACGTGACCTACGAGCAGTACTTC
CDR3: CASSLDVTYEQYF

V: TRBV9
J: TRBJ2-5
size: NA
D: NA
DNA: TGTGCCAGCAGCGTAGATGATGGGGGAGAGACCCAGTACTTC
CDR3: CASSVDDGGETQYF

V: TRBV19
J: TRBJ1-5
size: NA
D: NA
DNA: NA
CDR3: CASSTTVGGQPQHF

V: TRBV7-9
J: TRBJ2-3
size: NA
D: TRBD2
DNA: TGTGCCAGCAGCCAGGAGGGGACTATCCGCACAGATACGCAGTATTTT
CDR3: CASSQEGTIRTDTQYF

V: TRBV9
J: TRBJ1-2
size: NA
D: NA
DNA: TGTGCCAGCAGCGTAGCTCTGGGGGGACCTCCCCTCGAGGGCTATGGCTACACCTTC
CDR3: CASSVALGGPPLEGYGYTF

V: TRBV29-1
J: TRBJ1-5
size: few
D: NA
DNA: TGCAGCGTTGCAAACAGAGGCAATCAGCCCCAGCATTTT
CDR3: CSVANRGNQPQHF

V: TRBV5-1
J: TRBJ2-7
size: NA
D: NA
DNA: TGCGCCAGCAGCTTGTCCGGGACAACAACGGGGAGGGAGCAGTACTTC
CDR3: CASSLSGTTTGREQYF

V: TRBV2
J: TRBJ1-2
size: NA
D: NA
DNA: TGTGCCAGCAGAGGCGGACAAAGCTATGGCTACACCTTC
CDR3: CASRGGQSYGYTF

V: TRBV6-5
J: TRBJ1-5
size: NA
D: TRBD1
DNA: TGTGCCAGCAGGGGACAGGGTAACCAGCCCCAGCATTTT
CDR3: CASRGQGNQPQHF

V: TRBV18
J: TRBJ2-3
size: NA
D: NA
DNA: TGTGCCAGCTCACCAGTAGCAGGGTCAGATACGCAGTATTTT
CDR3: CASSPVAGSDTQYF

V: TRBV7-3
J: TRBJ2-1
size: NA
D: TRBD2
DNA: TGTGCCAGCAGCTTTAGCGGGGGGGCGGACAATGAGCAGTTCTTC
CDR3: CASSFSGGADNEQFF

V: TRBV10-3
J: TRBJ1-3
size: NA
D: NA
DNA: TGTGCCATCATCGGCGACAGGTCTGGAAACACCATATATTTT
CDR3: CAIIGDRSGNTIYF

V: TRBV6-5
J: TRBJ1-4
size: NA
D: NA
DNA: TGTGCCAGCGGGGACTTCCAGGGCGGGGAAAAACTGTTTTTT
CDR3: CASGDFQGGEKLFF

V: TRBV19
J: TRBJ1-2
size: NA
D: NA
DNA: TGTGCCAGTAGTACCACCGGGCCGGGCTACACCTTC
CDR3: CASSTTGPGYTF

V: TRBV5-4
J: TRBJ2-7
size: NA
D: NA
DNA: TGTGCCAGCAGCTTGGTGGCCCGCCCCGAGCAGTACTTC
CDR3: CASSLVARPEQYF